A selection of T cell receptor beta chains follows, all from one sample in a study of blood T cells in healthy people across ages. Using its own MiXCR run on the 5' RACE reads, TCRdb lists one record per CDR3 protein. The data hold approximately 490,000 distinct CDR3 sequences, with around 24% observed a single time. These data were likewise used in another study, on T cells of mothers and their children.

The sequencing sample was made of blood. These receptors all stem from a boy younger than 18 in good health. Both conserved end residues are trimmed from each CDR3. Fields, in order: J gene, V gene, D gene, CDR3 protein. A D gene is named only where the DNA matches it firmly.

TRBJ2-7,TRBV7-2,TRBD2,ASSAAGGGYEQY
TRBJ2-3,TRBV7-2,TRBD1,ASSLPRGRTDTQY
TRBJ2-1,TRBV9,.,ASSTGPSAYNEQF
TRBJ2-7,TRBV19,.,ASSNVGMNSYEQY
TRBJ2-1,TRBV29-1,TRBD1,SGPGQGNNEQF
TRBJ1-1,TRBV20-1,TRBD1,SARDRSWDRGREAEAF
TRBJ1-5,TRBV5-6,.,ASSLLLGNQPQH
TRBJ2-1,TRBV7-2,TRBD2,AGSPPGTSSYNEQF
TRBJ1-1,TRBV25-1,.,ASSGGRHEAF
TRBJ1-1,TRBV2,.,ASSGDTEAF
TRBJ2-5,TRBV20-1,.,SALRRLGEETQY
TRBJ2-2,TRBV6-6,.,ASSYSSLNTGELF